The 5 T cell receptor beta chains presented below share a single source sample, sequenced in a study of early T cells in non-severe SARS-CoV-2 infection. TCRdb redid the calling of the 5' RACE reads with MiXCR, one entry per CDR3 protein. Of fewer than 50,000 distinct CDR3 sequences listed, around 4.1% are singletons. The sample consisted of whole blood. The receptor source for this set is an adult who was a healthcare worker with PCR-confirmed SARS-CoV-2 infection or an uninfected control (not recorded which).

This clonotype was counted many times. The genes are TRBV5-1 and TRBJ2-3; no definite D call. CDR3 length equals 14 residues. Trimming pared 0 bases from V and 1 base from J, leaving 6 bases between. Germline V CDR1 and CDR2: SGHRS, YFSETQ. CDR3 DNA: TGCGCCAGCAGCTTGGAGGTTGGCACAGATACGCAGTATTTT. It translates to CASSLEVGTDTQYF.

Many counts were recorded for this clonotype. The V call is TRBV7-2, the J call TRBJ2-1, with 10 positions matching TRBD2. The CDR3 totals 18 residues. J was trimmed by 2 bases and V by 6 bases; bases with no gene match: 13. The germline V gene has CDR1 SGHTA and CDR2 FQGNSA. The DNA for the CDR3 is TGTGCCAGCAGTTCCCAGTCCCCAGCGGGAGGGGCCTACAATGAGCAGTTCTTC. This encodes CASSSQSPAGGAYNEQFF.

This clonotype was detected many times. The chain employs TRBV2 and TRBJ2-3; maybe TRBD1 (6 bases). CDR3 length: 15 residues. The germline CDR1 and CDR2 sequences are SNHLY and FYNNEI. Trimming left V 2 bases short and J 0 bases short, with 9 bases between. In nucleotides, the CDR3 is TGTGCCAGCAGTGAACAGGGGTTAAGCACAGATACGCAGTATTTT. Translated: CASSEQGLSTDTQYF.

This clonotype was observed many times. This rearrangement joins TRBV18 to TRBJ1-5; a possible D gene is TRBD1 (6 bases). The CDR3 has 14 residues. Trimming cost V 3 bases and J 7 bases, with 13 bases left between them. Germline V gene sequence: CDR1 KGHSH, CDR2 LQKENI. The CDR3 sequence is CASSPETGRQPQHF. The CDR3 DNA reads as TGTGCCAGCTCACCGGAGACAGGCAGGCAGCCCCAGCATTTT.

V and J are TRBV7-8 and TRBJ2-5; 8 positions agree with TRBD2. This CDR3 comprises 16 residues. J lost 4 bases, V lost 1 base, and 8 bases had no gene match. Germline CDR1 and CDR2: SGHVS and FQNEAQ. The CDR3 loop reads CASSLVAGQKGETQYF. DNA of the CDR3: TGTGCCAGCAGCTTAGTAGCGGGACAAAAGGGAGAGACCCAGTACTTC.